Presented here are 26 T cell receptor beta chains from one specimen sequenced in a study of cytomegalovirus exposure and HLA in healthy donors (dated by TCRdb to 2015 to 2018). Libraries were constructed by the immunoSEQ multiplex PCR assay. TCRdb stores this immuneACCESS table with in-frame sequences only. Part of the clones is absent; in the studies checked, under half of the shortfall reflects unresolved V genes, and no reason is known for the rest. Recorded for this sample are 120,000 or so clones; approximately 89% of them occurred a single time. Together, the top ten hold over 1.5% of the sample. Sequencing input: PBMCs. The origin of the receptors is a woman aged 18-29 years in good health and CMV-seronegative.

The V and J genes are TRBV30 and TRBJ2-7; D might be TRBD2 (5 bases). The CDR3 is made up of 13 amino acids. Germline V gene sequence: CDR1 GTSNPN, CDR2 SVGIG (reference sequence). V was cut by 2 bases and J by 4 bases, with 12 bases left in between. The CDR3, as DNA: TGTGCCTGGAGTACGGACGGGAATTACGAGCAGTACTTC. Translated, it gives CAWSTDGNYEQYF.

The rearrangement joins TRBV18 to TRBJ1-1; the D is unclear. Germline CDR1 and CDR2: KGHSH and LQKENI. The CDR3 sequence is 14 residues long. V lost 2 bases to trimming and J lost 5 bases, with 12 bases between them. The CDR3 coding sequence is TGTGCCAGCTCACCAAGTGAACCTAGAACTGAAGCTTTCTTT. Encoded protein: CASSPSEPRTEAFF.

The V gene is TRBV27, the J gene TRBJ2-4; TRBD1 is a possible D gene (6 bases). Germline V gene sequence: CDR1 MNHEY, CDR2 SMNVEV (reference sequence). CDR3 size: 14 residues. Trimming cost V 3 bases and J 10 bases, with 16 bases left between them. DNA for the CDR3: TGTGCCAGCAGTTTGAGGGGACAAAGGTATATTCAGTACTTC. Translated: CASSLRGQRYIQYF.

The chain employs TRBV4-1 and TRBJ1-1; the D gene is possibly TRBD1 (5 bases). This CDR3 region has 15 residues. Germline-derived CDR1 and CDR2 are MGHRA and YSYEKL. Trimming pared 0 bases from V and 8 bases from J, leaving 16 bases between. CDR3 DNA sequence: TGCGCCAGCAGCCAAGAAAGTGGGGGGGAAAGAGAAGCTTTCTTT. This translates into CASSQESGGEREAFF.

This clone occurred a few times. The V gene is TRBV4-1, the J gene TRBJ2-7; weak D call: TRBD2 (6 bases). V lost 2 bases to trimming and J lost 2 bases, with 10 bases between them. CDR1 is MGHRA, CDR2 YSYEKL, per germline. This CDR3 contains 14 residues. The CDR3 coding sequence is TGCGCCAGCAGCCAATGGAGGGAACCCTACGAGCAGTACTTC. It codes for CASSQWREPYEQYF.

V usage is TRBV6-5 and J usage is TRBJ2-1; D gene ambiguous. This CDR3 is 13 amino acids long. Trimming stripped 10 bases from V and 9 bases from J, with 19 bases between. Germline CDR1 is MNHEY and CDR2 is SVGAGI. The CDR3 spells CATAYQSVTEQFF. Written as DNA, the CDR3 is TGTGCCACCGCATATCAGAGCGTCACTGAGCAGTTCTTC.

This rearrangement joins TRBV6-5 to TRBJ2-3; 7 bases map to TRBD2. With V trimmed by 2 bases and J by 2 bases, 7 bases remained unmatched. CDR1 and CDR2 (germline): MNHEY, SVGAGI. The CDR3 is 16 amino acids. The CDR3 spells CASSYERGSYTDTQYF. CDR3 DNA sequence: TGTGCCAGCAGTTACGAGCGGGGTAGCTACACAGATACGCAGTATTTT.

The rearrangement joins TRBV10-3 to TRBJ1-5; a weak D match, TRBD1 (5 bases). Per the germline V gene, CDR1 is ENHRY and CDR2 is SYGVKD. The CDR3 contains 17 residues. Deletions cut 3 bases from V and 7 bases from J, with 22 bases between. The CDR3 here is CAISDDREDIKEQPQHF. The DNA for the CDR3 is TGTGCCATCAGTGATGATAGGGAGGACATTAAGGAGCAGCCCCAGCATTTT.

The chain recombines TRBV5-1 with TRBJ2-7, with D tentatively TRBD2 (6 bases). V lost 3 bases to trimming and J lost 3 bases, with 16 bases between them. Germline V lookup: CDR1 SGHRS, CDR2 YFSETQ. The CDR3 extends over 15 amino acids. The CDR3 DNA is TGCGCCAGCAGCTCCACCTGGGGGACTGGCTACGAGCAGTACTTC. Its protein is CASSSTWGTGYEQYF. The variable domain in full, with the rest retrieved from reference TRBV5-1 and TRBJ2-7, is KAGVTQTPRYLIKTRGQQVTLSCSPISGHRSVSWYQQTPGQGLQFLFEYFSETQRNKGNFPGRFSGRQFSNSRSEMNVSTLELGDSALYLCASSSTWGTGYEQYFGPGTRLTVT.

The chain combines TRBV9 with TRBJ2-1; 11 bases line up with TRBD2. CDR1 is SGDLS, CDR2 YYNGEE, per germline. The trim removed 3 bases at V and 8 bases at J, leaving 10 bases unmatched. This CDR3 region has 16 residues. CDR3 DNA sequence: TGTGCCAGCAGCGCCCTAGCGGGAGGCCGCAACGATGAGCAGTTCTTC. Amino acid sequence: CASSALAGGRNDEQFF.

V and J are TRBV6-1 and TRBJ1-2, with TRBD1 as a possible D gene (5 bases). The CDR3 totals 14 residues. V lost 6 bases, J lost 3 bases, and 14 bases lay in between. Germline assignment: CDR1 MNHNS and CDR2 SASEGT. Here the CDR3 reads CASSGTGGYYGYTF. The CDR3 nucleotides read TGTGCCAGCAGCGGGACGGGGGGTTACTATGGCTACACCTTC.

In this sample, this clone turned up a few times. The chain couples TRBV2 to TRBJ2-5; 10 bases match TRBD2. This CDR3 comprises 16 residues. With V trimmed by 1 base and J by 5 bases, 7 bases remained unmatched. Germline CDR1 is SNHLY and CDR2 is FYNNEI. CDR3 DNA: TGTGCCAGCAGTGAAGTGAGCGGGGGGGCCGGGGAGACCCAGTACTTC. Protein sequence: CASSEVSGGAGETQYF.

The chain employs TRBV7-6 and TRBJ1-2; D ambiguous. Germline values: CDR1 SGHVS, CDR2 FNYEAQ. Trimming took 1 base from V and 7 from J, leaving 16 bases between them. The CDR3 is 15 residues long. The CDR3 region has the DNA TGTGCCAGCAGCTTAGATCTTTCAGCCTCTAGTGGCTACACCTTC. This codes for CASSLDLSASSGYTF.

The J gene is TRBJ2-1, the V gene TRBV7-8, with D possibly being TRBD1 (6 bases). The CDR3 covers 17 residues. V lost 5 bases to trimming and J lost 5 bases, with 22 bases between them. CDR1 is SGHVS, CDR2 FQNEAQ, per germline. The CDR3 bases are TGTGCCAGCAGCACCCCCGGGACACCATCCCCTCACAATGAGCAGTTCTTC. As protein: CASSTPGTPSPHNEQFF.

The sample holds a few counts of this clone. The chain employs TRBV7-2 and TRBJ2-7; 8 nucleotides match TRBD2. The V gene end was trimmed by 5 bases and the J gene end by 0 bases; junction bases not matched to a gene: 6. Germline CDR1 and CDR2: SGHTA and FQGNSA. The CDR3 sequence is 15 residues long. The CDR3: CASSREGGLSYEQYF. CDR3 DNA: TGTGCCAGCAGCCGGGAGGGAGGACTCTCCTACGAGCAGTACTTC.

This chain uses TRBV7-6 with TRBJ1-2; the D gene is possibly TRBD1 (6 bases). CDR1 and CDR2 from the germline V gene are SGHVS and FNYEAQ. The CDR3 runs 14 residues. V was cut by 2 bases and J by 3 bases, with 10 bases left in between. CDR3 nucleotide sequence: TGTGCCAGCAGCTTAAGGGCAGGGGACTATGGCTACACCTTC. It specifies CASSLRAGDYGYTF.

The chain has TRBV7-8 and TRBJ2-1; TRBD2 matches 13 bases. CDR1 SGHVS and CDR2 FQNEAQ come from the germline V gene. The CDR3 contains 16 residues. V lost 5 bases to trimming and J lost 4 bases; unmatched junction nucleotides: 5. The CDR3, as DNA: TGTGCCAGCAGCCAGACTAGCGGGAGGAAATACAATGAGCAGTTCTTC. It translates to CASSQTSGRKYNEQFF.

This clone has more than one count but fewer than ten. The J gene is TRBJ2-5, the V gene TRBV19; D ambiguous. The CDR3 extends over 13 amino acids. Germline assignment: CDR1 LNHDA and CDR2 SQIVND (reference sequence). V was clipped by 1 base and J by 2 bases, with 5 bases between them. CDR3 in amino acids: CASSIGLQETQYF. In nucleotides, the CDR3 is TGTGCCAGTAGTATAGGGCTTCAAGAGACCCAGTACTTC.

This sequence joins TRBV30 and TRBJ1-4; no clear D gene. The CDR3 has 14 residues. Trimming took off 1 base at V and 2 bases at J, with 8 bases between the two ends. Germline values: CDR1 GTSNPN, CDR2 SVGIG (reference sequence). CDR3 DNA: TGTGCCTGGAGTGCTCATCGGACTAATGAAAAACTGTTTTTT. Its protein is CAWSAHRTNEKLFF.

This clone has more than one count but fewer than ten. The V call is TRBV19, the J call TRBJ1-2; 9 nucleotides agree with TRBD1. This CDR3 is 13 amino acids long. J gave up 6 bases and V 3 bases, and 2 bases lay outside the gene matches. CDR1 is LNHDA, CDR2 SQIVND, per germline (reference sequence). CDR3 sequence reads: CASSMTGGNGYTF. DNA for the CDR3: TGTGCCAGTAGTATGACAGGGGGGAATGGCTACACCTTC.

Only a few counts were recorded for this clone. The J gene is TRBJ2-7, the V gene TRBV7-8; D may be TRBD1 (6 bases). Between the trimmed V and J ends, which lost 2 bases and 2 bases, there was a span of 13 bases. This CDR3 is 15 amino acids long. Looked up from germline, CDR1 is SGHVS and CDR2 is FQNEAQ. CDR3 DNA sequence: TGTGCCAGCAGCTTAAATCTGGACAGAGCCTACGAGCAGTACTTC. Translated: CASSLNLDRAYEQYF. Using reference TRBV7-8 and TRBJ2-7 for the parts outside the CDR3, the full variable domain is GAGVSQSPRYKVAKRGQDVALRCDPISGHVSLFWYQQALGQGPEFLTYFQNEAQLDKSGLPSDRFFAERPEGSVSTLKIQRTQQEDSAVYLCASSLNLDRAYEQYFGPGTRLTVT.

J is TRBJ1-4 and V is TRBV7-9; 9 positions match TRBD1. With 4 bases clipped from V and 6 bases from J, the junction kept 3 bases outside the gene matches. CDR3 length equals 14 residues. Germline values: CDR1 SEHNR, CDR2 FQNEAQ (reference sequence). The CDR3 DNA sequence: TGTGCCAGCAGCTCACAGGGGGCTTATGAAAAACTGTTTTTT. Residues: CASSSQGAYEKLFF. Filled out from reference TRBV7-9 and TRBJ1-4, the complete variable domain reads DTGVSQNPRHKITKRGQNVTFRCDPISEHNRLYWYRQTLGQGPEFLTYFQNEAQLEKSRLLSDRFSAERPKGSFSTLEIQRTEQGDSAMYLCASSSQGAYEKLFFGSGTQLSVL.

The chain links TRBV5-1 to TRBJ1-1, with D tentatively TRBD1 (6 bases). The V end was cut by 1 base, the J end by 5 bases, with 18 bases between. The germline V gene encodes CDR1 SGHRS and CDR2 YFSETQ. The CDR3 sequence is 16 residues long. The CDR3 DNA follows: TGCGCCAGCAGCTTGCCAGGGGACCGTTCGGTGACTGAAGCTTTCTTT. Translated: CASSLPGDRSVTEAFF.

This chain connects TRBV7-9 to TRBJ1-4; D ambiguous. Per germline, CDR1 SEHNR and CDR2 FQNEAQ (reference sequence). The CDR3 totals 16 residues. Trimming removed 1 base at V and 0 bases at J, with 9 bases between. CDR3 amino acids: CASSLVQIATNEKLFF. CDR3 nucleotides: TGTGCCAGCAGCTTAGTACAGATAGCAACTAATGAAAAACTGTTTTTT.

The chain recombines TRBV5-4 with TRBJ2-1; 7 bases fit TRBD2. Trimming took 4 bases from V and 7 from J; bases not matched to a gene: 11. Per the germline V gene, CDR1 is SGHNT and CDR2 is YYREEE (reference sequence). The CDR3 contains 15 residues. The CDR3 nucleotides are TGTGCCAGCAGCGGAGGGACTACCTCTGGAAATGAGCAGTTCTTC. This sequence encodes CASSGGTTSGNEQFF.

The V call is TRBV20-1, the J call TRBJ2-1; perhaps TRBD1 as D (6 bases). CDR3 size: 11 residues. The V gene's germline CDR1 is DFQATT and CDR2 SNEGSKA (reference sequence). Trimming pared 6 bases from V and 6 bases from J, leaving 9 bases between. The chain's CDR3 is CSAGAVNEQFF. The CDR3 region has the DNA TGCAGTGCGGGGGCCGTCAATGAGCAGTTCTTC.